Following are 13 T cell receptor beta chains from one sample sequenced in a study of human T cells and chemical hapten exposure. Time point denoted: patch test 2, 6 weeks after DPC sensitization. Treatment here: therapeutic diphenylcyclopropenone sensitization with weekly scalp DPC. From the RACE reads, TCRdb called clonotypes with MiXCR, one entry per CDR3 protein. Among a few hundred thousand distinct CDR3 sequences listed, about 6.3% were seen once. The source material was whole blood, sampled in connection with sensitization to the hapten diphenylcyclopropenone (DPC). The receptors originated from a woman aged 18-29 years with alopecia areata. Some clones in this sample may be carry-over from other donors' samples.

The sample holds many counts of this clonotype. This rearrangement joins TRBV6-4 to TRBJ2-1; 8 bases match TRBD2. The V gene end was trimmed by 6 bases and the J gene end by 6 bases; junction bases not matched to a gene: 4. Germline assignment: CDR1 MRHNA and CDR2 SNTAGT. The CDR3 length is 13 residues. The CDR3 nucleotides read TGTGCCAGCAGCTCCGGGACTAGCAATGAGCAGTTCTTC. It specifies CASSSGTSNEQFF.

This clonotype appeared many times. The V and J genes are TRBV6-2 or TRBV6-3 and TRBJ1-5, with 10 bases aligning to TRBD1. With V trimmed by 4 bases and J by 2 bases, 8 bases remained unmatched. Germline V lookup: CDR1 MNHEY, CDR2 SVGEGT. CDR3 size: 17 residues. The CDR3 is CASSFRQGAFGNQPQHF. CDR3 nucleotides: TGTGCCAGCAGTTTCCGACAGGGGGCTTTTGGCAATCAGCCCCAGCATTTT.

The rearrangement uses TRBV6-5 and TRBJ1-1, with 11 bases matching TRBD1. This CDR3 has 16 residues. Germline V gene sequence: CDR1 MNHEY, CDR2 SVGAGI. V dropped 7 bases and J dropped 5; count of bases not matched to a gene: 12. This chain's CDR3 is CASTLAWDRGGTEAFF. The DNA for the CDR3 is TGTGCCAGCACTCTCGCCTGGGACAGGGGGGGAACTGAAGCTTTCTTT.

This clonotype was detected only a few times. The rearrangement uses TRBV20-1 and TRBJ1-4, with a tentative D call TRBD1 (6 bases). Looked up from germline, CDR1 is DFQATT and CDR2 is SNEGSKA (reference sequence). Trimming removed 6 bases from V and 4 bases from J, with 15 bases in between. There are 14 residues in the CDR3. The CDR3 region has the DNA TGCAGTGCAGTAACAGGGATCGGTAATGAAAAACTGTTTTTT. This codes for CSAVTGIGNEKLFF.

This clonotype was seen a few times. The chain joins TRBV9 to TRBJ2-5; TRBD2 agrees at 7 bases. J was trimmed by 5 bases and V by 2 bases; bases with no gene match: 6. Germline CDR1 is SGDLS and CDR2 is YYNGEE. This CDR3 has 14 residues. CDR3 sequence reads: CASSVGGIAETQYF. The CDR3 coding sequence is TGTGCCAGCAGCGTCGGGGGGATCGCCGAGACCCAGTACTTC.

This clonotype has a count of ten or more. The V call is TRBV7-2, the J call TRBJ2-3; 7 positions match TRBD2. The CDR3 totals 14 residues. From germline, CDR1 is SGHTA and CDR2 FQGNSA. With 2 bases clipped from V and 1 base from J, the junction kept 0 bases outside the gene matches. CDR3 bases: TGTGCCAGCAGCTTAACTAGCGGCACAGATACGCAGTATTTT. It yields the protein CASSLTSGTDTQYF.

V gene TRBV4-3 combines with J gene TRBJ2-1; D tentatively fits TRBD1 or TRBD2 (6 bases each). Germline-derived CDR1 and CDR2 are LGHNA and YSLEER. V was trimmed by 1 base and J by 15 bases, leaving 16 bases between them. CDR3 length: 13 residues. The CDR3 loop is CASSQGRGDRLFF. In nucleotides, the CDR3 is TGCGCCAGCAGCCAAGGGAGGGGGGATCGTCTGTTCTTC.

This clonotype was counted at least ten times. The J gene is TRBJ2-5, the V gene TRBV7-8; weak D call: TRBD1 (5 bases). V lost 5 bases and J lost 5, with 18 bases in between. Germline CDR1 reads SGHVS; CDR2 reads FQNEAQ. The CDR3 contains 15 residues. The CDR3 nucleotides read TGTGCCAGCAGCCTAGGCCTGGACACGAAGGAGACCCAGTACTTC. Its protein product is CASSLGLDTKETQYF.

The gene calls are TRBV6-2 or TRBV6-3 and TRBJ2-1; D is possibly TRBD1 (6 bases). V lost 2 bases and J lost 2, with 10 bases in between. The germline V gene has CDR1 MNHEY and CDR2 SVGEGT. The CDR3 consists of 15 residues. CDR3 loop: CASSYGTGPYNEQFF. The DNA of the CDR3 is TGTGCCAGCAGTTACGGCACAGGGCCCTACAATGAGCAGTTCTTC.

This clonotype was found a few times. The chain carries TRBV4-2 and TRBJ1-1; D is undetermined. V was pared by 0 bases and J by 0 bases, with 8 bases between. From germline, CDR1 is LGHNA and CDR2 YNFKEQ. This CDR3 region has 15 residues. The CDR3 nucleotides read TGTGCCAGCAGCCAAGATCGTACCATGAACACTGAAGCTTTCTTT. Its translation is CASSQDRTMNTEAFF.

A few counts support this clonotype. The gene calls are TRBV6-6 and TRBJ1-1; D uncertain. The V end was cut by 5 bases, the J end by 0 bases, with 10 bases between. This CDR3 contains 14 residues. Germline CDR1 and CDR2: MNHNY and SVGAGI (reference sequence). CDR3 bases: TGTGCCAGCAGTCAAAACCGGGTGAACACTGAAGCTTTCTTT. Protein: CASSQNRVNTEAFF.

Written as DNA, the CDR3 is TGTGCCAGCAGCTTAGTTGGGGCGGCTGAAAACACTGAAGCTTTCTTT. Amino acid sequence: CASSLVGAAENTEAFF. The J gene is TRBJ1-1, the V gene TRBV13; D is possibly TRBD1 (5 bases). CDR3 length: 16 residues. V lost 1 base, J lost 2 bases, and 14 bases lay in between. The germline CDR1 and CDR2 sequences are PRHDT and FYEKMQ (reference sequence).

Sample share makes this clonotype medium-sized (0.01 to 0.1%). The rearrangement links TRBV2 to TRBJ2-7; 8 bases agree with TRBD1. Germline trimming cut 0 bases from V and 3 bases from J; bases unmatched to any gene: 10. This CDR3 has 17 amino acids. Germline values: CDR1 SNHLY, CDR2 FYNNEI. CDR3 residues: CASSEAPGGQAIYEQYF. CDR3 DNA sequence: TGTGCCAGCAGTGAAGCGCCAGGGGGACAGGCTATCTACGAGCAGTACTTC.